This T cell receptor (beta chain) was found in a study of blood T cell repertoires in COVID-19 (dated by TCRdb to the early 2020s). Regarding the research as a whole: Collaborator samples came from the United States, Italy and Spain and covered acute and convalescent phases of COVID-19. Nearly every sample came with metadata listing a de-identified subject ID, COVID-19 status, age in years and sex. The prospective study material was composed of cDNA or gDNA derived from T cells, B-cell-depleted T cells, or PBMCs. Where HLA class I and class II types were available, the types were taken from metadata supplied by the sample provider, not from assay-based typing. Samples were obtained from the ongoing ImmuneRACE study (first 160 participants) and from 1,254 subjects provided by 6 global collaborators. Subjects who had been exposed to COVID-19, were actively infected with it, or had recovered from it provided the deeply sampled blood TCRbeta repertoires that made up the dataset. A freely available public database, intended as a resource for researchers studying the immune response to SARS-CoV-2, is where the repertoires were released. On the study overall, not on this receptor specifically: The amount of clinical and demographic metadata varied by source and participant and was provided uncurated.

In regard to this clone: The antigen it recognizes is unknown. Per-nucleotide qualities are absent, and no much larger clonotype sits a single base away.

The immunoSEQ Assay, a bias-controlled multiplex PCR, was used to amplify TCRbeta CDR3 regions from genomic DNA. Per the authors' processing: The number of nucleated cells in each sample was estimated by amplification of reference gene primers within the assay. Sequence reads were collapsed and filtered to measure the absolute abundance of every unique TCRbeta CDR3 rearrangement. For each sample, productive Simpson clonality was calculated by taking the square root of Simpson's diversity index across productive rearrangements. TCRdb took over this immuneACCESS table, retaining in-frame rearrangements with V and J assigned. Such tables are incomplete; in checked studies, under half of the missing clones stem from an unresolved V gene, and the remainder is unexplained. The V and J calls and the clone size are those of that table, but D and trimming were determined from the DNA. The sample table holds some 52,000 clones, of which around 84% were seen once. Around 2.5% of the sample belongs to the ten largest clones.

The germline V and J ends show losses of 10 bases and 7 bases respectively, and no gene match explains 10 bases of the junction. Measured from the cysteine to the phenylalanine, the CDR3 is 14 residues long. This entry keeps only the CDR3 DNA: 42 bases, framed from base 1. CDR1 and CDR2 (SGHVS, FQNEAQ) derive from the germline V gene. Whole blood was collected in K2EDTA tubes by collaborating institutions according to the institutions' own protocols. For TCRbeta analysis, collaborators shipped samples as frozen whole blood, isolated PBMCs, or DNA extracted from either of those sample types. The V and J genes are TRBV7-8 and TRBJ2-1, with 10 middle bases fitting TRBD2. Material: peripheral blood. This receptor was identified in a man in his fifties with acute or convalescent COVID-19. The CDR3: CATSLAGELNEQFF. The DNA is TGTGCCACCTCCCTAGCGGGAGAACTTAATGAGCAGTTCTTC.